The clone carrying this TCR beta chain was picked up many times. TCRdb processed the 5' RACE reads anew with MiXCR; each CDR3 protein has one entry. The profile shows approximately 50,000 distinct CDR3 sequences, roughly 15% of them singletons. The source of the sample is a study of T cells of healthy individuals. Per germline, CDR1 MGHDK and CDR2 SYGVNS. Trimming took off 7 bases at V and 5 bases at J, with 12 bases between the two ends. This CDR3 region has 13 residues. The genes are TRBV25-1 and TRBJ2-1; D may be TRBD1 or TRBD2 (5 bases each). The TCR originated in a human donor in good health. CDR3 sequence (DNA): TGTGCCAGCACCGGGACCCTCGACAATGAGCAGTTCTTC. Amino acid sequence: CASTGTLDNEQFF.